This passage covers 31 T cell receptor beta chains from one sample sequenced in a study of Ad26.COV2.S vaccination and SARS-CoV-2 variants. Repertoires were generated with immunoSEQ multiplex PCR, while TCRdb's copy carries only in-frame clones and drops some. The sample has 250,000 to 300,000 clones; about 90% are singletons. Indicated treatment: 15 to 20 received Ad26.COV2.S at low or high dose, single or two shots; a few received placebo; per-sample allocation not given. Samples were taken on day 63 after the first vaccine or placebo injection. The sequencing used peripheral blood, collected in a trial of Ad26.COV2.S vaccine versus placebo. The receptors originated from a person aged 18 to 65 who received the Ad26.COV2.S COVID-19 vaccine or a placebo.

The genes are TRBV9 and TRBJ2-3; D is unclear. This CDR3 spans 13 amino acids. Trimming shortened V by 2 bases and J by 2 bases, and 6 bases separated the two germline ends. Germline values: CDR1 SGDLS, CDR2 YYNGEE. CDR3 nucleotide sequence: TGTGCCAGCAGCGTGAGCGACACAGATACGCAGTATTTT. Translation gives CASSVSDTDTQYF.

The chain couples TRBV5-1 to TRBJ2-5; D is tentatively TRBD1 or TRBD2 (6 bases each). The CDR3 consists of 15 residues. V gave up 3 bases and J gave up 2 bases, with 14 bases separating them. Germline values: CDR1 SGHRS, CDR2 YFSETQ. CDR3: CASSSGAGGQETQYF. CDR3 bases: TGCGCCAGCAGCTCGGGGGCAGGTGGTCAAGAGACCCAGTACTTC.

This clone was seen a few times. The V and J genes are TRBV14 and TRBJ2-1; 7 nucleotides agree with TRBD1. J gave up 3 bases and V 1 base, and 3 bases lay outside the gene matches. Germline CDR1 is SGHDN and CDR2 is FVKESK. The CDR3 contains 15 residues. In DNA form, the CDR3 reads TGTGCCAGCAGCCAAGTTGACAGGGACTACAATGAGCAGTTCTTC. The encoded protein is CASSQVDRDYNEQFF.

This chain joins TRBV29-1 and TRBJ2-3, with 10 bases that match TRBD2. Germline loops: CDR1 SQVTM, CDR2 ANQGSEA. The CDR3 runs to 14 residues. J lost 0 bases, V lost 7 bases, and 4 bases had no gene match. The CDR3 protein is CSAPTSGSTDTQYF. For the CDR3, the DNA is TGCAGCGCCCCGACTAGCGGGAGCACAGATACGCAGTATTTT.

A single count supports this clone. The chain employs TRBV28 and TRBJ1-2; D not certain. The CDR3 length is 12 residues. V was cut by 4 bases and J by 4 bases, with 7 bases left in between. Germline V lookup: CDR1 MDHEN, CDR2 SYDVKM. CDR3 coding DNA: TGTGCCAGCAGTTCCAACTTCTATGGCTACACCTTC. Amino acid sequence: CASSSNFYGYTF.

CDR3: CSVAPGRSEAFF. Written as DNA, the CDR3 is TGCAGCGTTGCTCCGGGGCGATCCGAAGCTTTCTTT. The V call is TRBV29-1, the J call TRBJ1-1; D is perhaps TRBD1 (5 bases). Trimming removed 4 bases at V and 8 bases at J, with 14 bases between. The CDR3 length is 12 residues. Germline CDR1 and CDR2: SQVTM and ANQGSEA.

The CDR3 nucleotides read TGCGCCAGCAGCCAAGGGGCGAGGGTTGAGCAGTTCTTC. Encoded protein: CASSQGARVEQFF. The V call is TRBV4-3, the J call TRBJ2-1; possibly TRBD2 for D (5 bases). The V and J ends lost 1 base and 9 bases respectively, with 10 bases between them. Per germline, CDR1 LGHNA and CDR2 YSLEER. CDR3 size: 13 residues.

The rearrangement joins TRBV9 to TRBJ2-2; TRBD2 agrees at 9 bases. CDR1 is SGDLS, CDR2 YYNGEE, per germline. The junction had 7 bases not matched to a gene; V was cut back by 3 bases and J by 4 bases. The CDR3 spans 16 residues. CDR3 amino acids: CASSALPSGVTGELFF. As DNA, the CDR3 is TGTGCCAGCAGCGCCCTGCCTAGCGGGGTCACCGGGGAGCTGTTTTTT.

The rearrangement uses TRBV4-1 and TRBJ1-1; 8 nucleotides match TRBD1. The CDR3 is 15 amino acids. The trim removed 0 bases at V and 2 bases at J, leaving 2 bases unmatched. Per germline, CDR1 MGHRA and CDR2 YSYEKL. Here the CDR3 reads CASSQEDRVNTEAFF. CDR3 in DNA: TGCGCCAGCAGCCAAGAGGACAGGGTTAACACTGAAGCTTTCTTT.

V is TRBV11-3 and J is TRBJ2-3; D unclear. Germline V gives CDR1 SGHNT, CDR2 YENEEA. Between the trimmed V and J ends, which lost 1 base and 5 bases, there was a span of 4 bases. The CDR3 spans 12 residues. CDR3 bases: TGTGCCAGCAGCTTAGGGGTAGATACGCAGTATTTT. It codes for CASSLGVDTQYF.

In this sample, this clone turned up once. The chain carries TRBV30 and TRBJ1-2, with D unresolved. The CDR3 runs 16 residues. Trimming removed 1 base from V and 4 bases from J, with 19 bases in between. CDR1 and CDR2 from the germline V gene are GTSNPN and SVGIG (reference sequence). The CDR3 sequence: CAWSEWGAAGSYGYTF. The CDR3 DNA follows: TGTGCCTGGAGTGAATGGGGTGCGGCGGGGAGCTATGGCTACACCTTC.

The rearrangement joins TRBV27 to TRBJ1-1, with 8 nucleotides matching TRBD1. Per the germline V gene, CDR1 is MNHEY and CDR2 is SMNVEV (reference sequence). V gave up 4 bases and J gave up 1 base; unmatched junction bases: 8. The CDR3 totals 16 residues. This CDR3 reads CASSSRTGYGNTEAFF. The DNA of the CDR3 is TGTGCCAGCAGTTCCCGGACAGGGTATGGGAACACTGAAGCTTTCTTT.

The rearrangement uses TRBV12-3 or TRBV12-4 and TRBJ2-5, with TRBD2 identical over 12 bases. The CDR3 consists of 13 residues. The V gene end was trimmed by 8 bases and the J gene end by 5 bases; junction bases not matched to a gene: 3. CDR3 bases: TGTGCCAGCCGGACTAGCGGGACGGAGACCCAGTACTTC. Translation gives CASRTSGTETQYF.

The rearrangement joins TRBV6-6 to TRBJ1-2; tentatively, D is TRBD1 (5 bases). Deletions cut 6 bases from V and 9 bases from J, with 20 bases between. Germline loops: CDR1 MNHNY, CDR2 SVGAGI (reference sequence). This CDR3 comprises 14 residues. This chain's CDR3 is CASRSIGGAASYTF. CDR3 bases: TGTGCCAGCAGATCGATTGGAGGGGCCGCAAGCTACACCTTC.

V usage is TRBV5-6 and J usage is TRBJ1-1; D might be TRBD1 (5 bases). The V and J ends lost 6 bases and 5 bases respectively, with 8 bases between them. This CDR3 comprises 11 residues. The germline gives CDR1 SGHDT, CDR2 YYEEEE. The CDR3 spells CASNGATEAFF. The CDR3 nucleotides are TGTGCCAGCAACGGGGCAACTGAAGCTTTCTTT.

The chain recombines TRBV24-1 with TRBJ2-3; maybe TRBD2 (5 bases). The CDR3 covers 15 residues. CDR1 and CDR2 (germline): KGHDR, SFDVKD. With 6 bases removed from V and 3 bases from J, the gap between germline ends came to 15 bases. The CDR3 here is CATSFDGVRTDTQYF. CDR3 nucleotide sequence: TGTGCCACCAGTTTTGACGGGGTGAGGACAGATACGCAGTATTTT.

This chain uses TRBV30 with TRBJ1-3, with a weak D call TRBD1 (5 bases). The CDR3 runs 14 residues. Per germline, CDR1 GTSNPN and CDR2 SVGIG (reference sequence). Trimming left V 0 bases short and J 8 bases short, with 14 bases between. The DNA of the CDR3 is TGTGCCTGGAGTGTTGGGGGACTTGAGGACACCATATATTTT. It yields the protein CAWSVGGLEDTIYF.

This clone has a handful of counts. This chain uses TRBV27 with TRBJ1-1; 11 nucleotides line up with TRBD1. This CDR3 comprises 17 residues. The germline CDR1 and CDR2 sequences are MNHEY and SMNVEV (reference sequence). V lost 9 bases, J lost 4 bases, and 16 bases stayed unmatched. The CDR3 here is CASRGPPGQGVITEAFF. The CDR3 DNA follows: TGTGCCAGTCGAGGACCCCCGGGACAGGGGGTGATCACTGAAGCTTTCTTT.

The V gene is TRBV5-4, the J gene TRBJ2-3; D unresolved. Trimming removed 3 bases at V and 2 bases at J, with 16 bases between. Per the germline V gene, CDR1 is SGHNT and CDR2 is YYREEE (reference sequence). This CDR3 has 16 residues. The CDR3, as DNA: TGTGCCAGCAGCTCCCGGGCAGAGTGGCCCACAGATACGCAGTATTTT. Protein sequence: CASSSRAEWPTDTQYF.

Comments on this clone: Other DNA sequences in this sample translate to the same CDR3. The rearrangement uses TRBV7-9 and TRBJ2-7; TRBD1 matches at 8 bases. CDR1 and CDR2 (germline): SEHNR, FQNEAQ (reference sequence). The CDR3 runs to 15 residues. The ends lost 5 bases at V and 0 bases at J; junction bases unmatched: 6. CDR3 amino acids: CASSPGQGLSYEQYF. In DNA form, the CDR3 reads TGTGCCAGCAGCCCCGGACAGGGACTCTCCTACGAGCAGTACTTC. Based on the CDR3 plus reference TRBV7-9 and TRBJ2-7, the full variable domain is DTGVSQNPRHKITKRGQNVTFRCDPISEHNRLYWYRQTLGQGPEFLTYFQNEAQLEKSRLLSDRFSAERPKGSFSTLEIQRTEQGDSAMYLCASSPGQGLSYEQYFGPGTRLTVT.

The chain employs TRBV15 and TRBJ2-3; the match to TRBD2 covers 7 bases. V shed 3 bases and J 1 base; nucleotides not matched to a gene: 7. Per the germline V gene, CDR1 is LNHNV and CDR2 is YYDKDF (reference sequence). The CDR3 covers 16 residues. In DNA form, the CDR3 reads TGTGCCACCAGCAGTACACTAGCGACCCGCACAGATACGCAGTATTTT. Translation: CATSSTLATRTDTQYF.

This rearrangement joins TRBV30 to TRBJ1-5; D is unclear. Between the trimmed V and J ends, which lost 2 bases and 0 bases, there was a span of 17 bases. This CDR3 is 17 amino acids long. Germline values: CDR1 GTSNPN, CDR2 SVGIG (reference sequence). Written as DNA, the CDR3 is TGTGCCTGGAGTCCGACGGCACCCCTCTATAGCAATCAGCCCCAGCATTTT. This encodes CAWSPTAPLYSNQPQHF.

The CDR3 nucleotides read TGTGCCTGGAGTGGGGGGGAAAAACTGTTTTTT. Its translation is CAWSGGEKLFF. V and J are TRBV30 and TRBJ1-4, with D possibly TRBD1 on 5 matching bases. CDR3 length equals 11 residues. The germline V gene has CDR1 GTSNPN and CDR2 SVGIG (reference sequence). The ends were cut back, 1 base at V and 8 bases at J, with 5 bases in the middle.

This clone was seen just once. The CDR3 is CASSPQKKGELFF. CDR3 coding DNA: TGTGCCAGCTCACCACAGAAGAAAGGGGAGCTGTTTTTT. The rearrangement joins TRBV18 to TRBJ2-2, with D unclear. Germline V gives CDR1 KGHSH, CDR2 LQKENI. This CDR3 comprises 13 residues. V was clipped by 1 base and J by 8 bases, with 8 bases between them.

J is TRBJ2-7 and V is TRBV29-1, with D possibly being TRBD2 (6 bases). CDR1 is SQVTM, CDR2 ANQGSEA, per germline. The germline V and J ends were trimmed by 7 bases and 0 bases, with 16 bases remaining between them. CDR3 size: 14 residues. The DNA of the CDR3 is TGCAGCGCGGGGGAGGTGATGAGCTCCTACGAGCAGTACTTC. Translation: CSAGEVMSSYEQYF.

The gene calls are TRBV11-1 and TRBJ2-7; a weak D match, TRBD2 (5 bases). V was cut by 2 bases and J by 0 bases, with 8 bases left in between. This CDR3 has 14 amino acids. CDR1 is SGHAT, CDR2 FQDESV, per germline (reference sequence). CDR3 coding DNA: TGTGCCAGCAGCTTAAGCGGCCTCTCCTACGAGCAGTACTTC. Protein: CASSLSGLSYEQYF.

About this clone: Other DNA sequences of this sample code for an identical CDR3. This chain joins TRBV27 and TRBJ1-1, with a possible D match to TRBD1 (6 bases). The CDR3 length is 13 residues. V shed 0 bases and J shed 4 bases, with 6 bases lying between them. Germline CDR1 MNHEY, CDR2 SMNVEV (reference sequence). CDR3 nucleotides: TGTGCCAGCAGTTTATCAGGGGGCACTGAAGCTTTCTTT. It encodes CASSLSGGTEAFF.

V is TRBV29-1 and J is TRBJ2-1, with TRBD1 identical over 8 bases. The CDR3 length is 16 residues. Germline trimming cut 3 bases from V and 2 bases from J; bases unmatched to any gene: 9. The germline V gene encodes CDR1 SQVTM and CDR2 ANQGSEA. CDR3 DNA: TGCAGCGTTGAGGGGTCGGGACAGGAGACCTACAATGAGCAGTTCTTC. This sequence encodes CSVEGSGQETYNEQFF.

V gene TRBV7-2 combines with J gene TRBJ2-1, with a possible D match to TRBD2 (6 bases). The CDR3 consists of 15 residues. The V gene lost 1 base and the J gene lost 1 base, with 8 bases spanning the gap. Germline CDR1 reads SGHTA; CDR2 reads FQGNSA. This CDR3 reads CASSLEGTSYNEQFF. CDR3 in DNA: TGTGCCAGCAGCTTAGAGGGGACTTCCTACAATGAGCAGTTCTTC.

In DNA, the CDR3 is TGTGCCAGCAGCCCAGGGGACAGGGGATTCCACACTGAAGCTTTCTTT. Translating it yields CASSPGDRGFHTEAFF. This chain uses TRBV5-4 with TRBJ1-1, with TRBD1 matching 10 bases. CDR3 length: 16 amino acids. Trimming cost V 4 bases and J 3 bases; bases outside gene matches: 9. Germline lookup yields CDR1 SGHNT and CDR2 YYREEE (reference sequence). The complete variable domain, with remaining parts taken from reference TRBV5-4 and TRBJ1-1, reads ETGVTQSPTHLIKTRGQQVTLRCSSQSGHNTVSWYQQALGQGPQFIFQYYREEENGRGNFPPRFSGLQFPNYSSELNVNALELDDSALYLCASSPGDRGFHTEAFFGQGTRLTVV.

This clone appeared a few times. V and J are TRBV7-2 and TRBJ2-2, with D hard to call. CDR3 length equals 13 residues. Germline V gives CDR1 SGHTA, CDR2 FQGNSA. Trimming shortened V by 2 bases and J by 7 bases, and 8 bases separated the two germline ends. CDR3 sequence (DNA): TGTGCCAGCAGCTTAATATTTCGCGGGGAGCTGTTTTTT. Translating it yields CASSLIFRGELFF.